Listed below are T cell receptor beta chains from one sample, sequenced in a study of human T cells and chemical hapten exposure. TCRdb passed the RACE reads through MiXCR, listing each CDR3 protein once. The data show about 110,000 distinct CDR3 sequences, with less than 35% seen just once and more than 2.5% held by the top ten. This sample comprised whole blood, obtained in connection with sensitization to the hapten diphenylcyclopropenone (DPC). The receptors derive from a man aged 35 to 55 with alopecia areata. Some clones in this sample may be carry-over from other donors' samples. CDR3s include the opening cysteine and the closing phenylalanine or tryptophan.

>16|TRBV19
CASSLLLTGSPYGYTF
>16|TRBV18
CASSPKRTGSNEKLFF
>15|TRBV10-3
CAIRSRTQSTDTQYF
>16|TRBV28
CASTLAGGPLTDTQYF
>16|TRBV12-3/TRBV12-4
CASSLALGVAKNIQYF
>13|TRBV7-2
CASSLTDQAEQYF
>17|TRBV28
CASSLGLAGGPRDTQYF
>15|TRBV7-8
CASSSTGQPEETQYF
>15|TRBV29-1
CSVEWDRAGYIEQFF
>15|TRBV6-2/TRBV6-3
CASSYGDSPTYEQYF
>14|TRBV5-6
CASSLVDSYNEQFF
>14|TRBV10-3
CAIMGGQPTDTQYF
>14|TRBV12-3/TRBV12-4
CASSFGGDTGELFF
>15|TRBV12-3/TRBV12-4
CASSPLRSSNQPQHF
>20|TRBV7-6
CASSTRVPTSGRAGTDTQYF
>17|TRBV6-5
CASSIRLAGVDTGELFF
>16|TRBV6-1
CASSEARRGPRGEQFF
>11|TRBV10-3
CAISGGYEQYF
>17|TRBV6-6
CASSYSAQPTHYNEQFF
>15|TRBV6-2/TRBV6-3
CASRKGTGGSGPQHF
>15|TRBV7-6
CASSPIRSSTDTQYF
>13|TRBV29-1
CSVEERANTEAFF
>13|TRBV9
CASSVGVNYGYTF
>15|TRBV30
CALRDSRSGANVLTF
>15|TRBV7-9
CASSLLQGVDYEQYF
>13|TRBV12-3/TRBV12-4
CASSLIDSSEAFF
>12|TRBV4-2
CASSQPQDEQYF
>14|TRBV7-7
CASSQGGPGNTIYF
>14|TRBV29-1
CSVDSASGSYEQYF
>17|TRBV11-1
CASSSPDTLAGGKTQYF
>13|TRBV20-1
CSARLAGVETQYF
>15|TRBV12-3/TRBV12-4
CASSPGQGGINEQFF
>15|TRBV29-1
CSVERWERGTDTQYF
>11|TRBV29-1
CSVDVRREQFF
>15|TRBV7-2
CASRRAADSSYEQYF
>14|TRBV18
CASSNRGQERGYTF